The 7 T cell receptor beta chains below were found in one sample sequenced in a study of T cells expressing NK-cell markers. TCRdb derives one entry per CDR3 protein from the 5' RACE reads, leaving out DNA. This sample's table reports 350,000 to 400,000 distinct CDR3 sequences. What was sequenced was blood T cells: a sorted CD56 or NKG2C T cell subset, CD4+ or CD8+ T cells, or bulk PBMC T cells (not recorded which). The source is a woman in her forties or fifties in good health.

The chain couples TRBV12-3 or TRBV12-4 to TRBJ2-2; TCRdb's assignment of TRBD2 cannot be checked, as there is no DNA. CDR3 size: 17 residues. The CDR3 loop reads CASSDRALAGGTGELFF.

The chain uses TRBV5-5 and TRBJ2-7; TCRdb picks TRBD2, but there is no DNA to check that call. CDR3 size: 14 residues. The V gene's germline CDR1 is SGHKS and CDR2 YYEKEE (reference sequence). The CDR3 is CASSEDGRVTTAYF.

The chain carries TRBV6-5 and TRBJ2-7; TCRdb's D call, TRBD1, is unchecked because there is no DNA. CDR3 size: 16 residues. Germline CDR1 and CDR2: MNHEY and SVGAGI. This chain's CDR3 is CASSYPLGGGFYEQYF.

This rearrangement joins TRBV5-1 to TRBJ2-2; TCRdb's D call of TRBD1 is untestable without DNA. The CDR3 runs to 15 residues. Germline CDR1 and CDR2: SGHRS and YFSETQ. The CDR3 here is CASSPPGQESGELFF.

The rearrangement joins TRBV7-6 to TRBJ1-1; without DNA, the TCRdb call of TRBD1 cannot be checked. Looked up from germline, CDR1 is SGHVS and CDR2 is FNYEAQ. The CDR3 totals 14 residues. The CDR3 spells CASSPATGNTEAFF.

J is TRBJ2-1 and V is TRBV5-1; TCRdb's D call, TRBD1, is unchecked because there is no DNA. Germline V CDR1 and CDR2: SGHRS, YFSETQ. The CDR3 is 14 residues long. The CDR3 region is CASSLYREHNEQFF.

The gene calls are TRBV5-1 and TRBJ2-1. The CDR3 extends over 16 amino acids. CDR1 and CDR2 (germline): SGHRS, YFSETQ. This chain's CDR3 is CASSLLGDLSHNEQIF.